Listed below are T cell receptor beta chains from one sample, sequenced in a study of T cell responses to AZD1222 COVID-19 vaccine. Sequencing was performed with immunoSEQ multiplex PCR; in TCRdb, only in-frame clones are kept and a portion is missing. Among approximately 110,000 clones listed, about nine tenths were seen once. The input for sequencing was peripheral blood, taken 28 days after the second AZD1222 dose. The receptors shown here come from an adult who received the AZD1222 COVID-19 vaccine. Both conserved end residues are part of each CDR3. A D gene is named only where the DNA matches it firmly. Clone size is not always given. Where it is, it says once, few, many or a class for expanded clones.

V	size	D	J	DNA	CDR3
TRBV3-1/TRBV3-2	few	NA	TRBJ1-3	TGTGCCAGCAGCCAACCGGGTGGAAACACCATATATTTT	CASSQPGGNTIYF
TRBV6-6	NA	TRBD1	TRBJ1-2	TGTGCCAGCAGTTACTCGGGACAGACTAACTATGGCTACACCTTC	CASSYSGQTNYGYTF
TRBV28	NA	NA	TRBJ2-1	TGTGCCAGCAGAGCCGACAAATACAATGAGCAGTTCTTC	CASRADKYNEQFF
TRBV4-3	once	NA	TRBJ2-7	TGCGCCAGCAGCCAAGATTTAGGCAGCACGCAGCCCGAGCAGTACTTC	CASSQDLGSTQPEQYF
TRBV7-2	NA	NA	TRBJ2-3	TGTGCCAGCAGCTTAGATGCCGATACGCAGTATTTT	CASSLDADTQYF
TRBV6-6	NA	NA	TRBJ1-2	TGTGCCAGCAGCAACAGGGAGGGAAACTATGGCTACACCTTC	CASSNREGNYGYTF
TRBV15	NA	NA	TRBJ1-6	TGTGCCACCAGCAGAGCCTCGGGACAAAATTCACCCCTCCACTTT	CATSRASGQNSPLHF
TRBV7-2	once	NA	TRBJ1-3	TGTGCCAGCAGCTTAGGGACAGGAAACACCATATATTTT	CASSLGTGNTIYF
TRBV7-2	once	NA	TRBJ1-2	TGTGCCAGCAGCTCAGCGAACTTATATACAGCCAACTATGGCTACACCTTC	CASSSANLYTANYGYTF
TRBV18	many	NA	TRBJ2-7	TGTGCCAGCTCAGCCGAACCGGCAGGTTCCTCCTACGAGCAGTACTTC	CASSAEPAGSSYEQYF
TRBV28	NA	TRBD2	TRBJ2-2	TGTGCCAGTCGACTAGCGCCCAACACCGGGGAGCTGTTTTTT	CASRLAPNTGELFF
TRBV6-2/TRBV6-3	NA	NA	TRBJ1-5	TGTGCCAGCAGTTTGCAGGGGAATCAGCCCCAGCATTTT	CASSLQGNQPQHF
TRBV18	NA	NA	TRBJ1-3	TGTGCCAGCTCACCACGAGATACCGGGACTTCGATCTCCTCGATCTTT	CASSPRDTGTSISSIF
TRBV7-6	few	NA	TRBJ1-2	TGTGCCAGCAGCTTAGATAAATCGGGCGGCTACACCTTC	CASSLDKSGGYTF
TRBV20-1	NA	NA	TRBJ1-1	TGCAGTGCTAAAGGAGGGGGTGAAGCTTTCTTT	CSAKGGGEAFF
TRBV29-1	NA	NA	TRBJ1-1	TGCAGCGTTGTTTCGTTGTTGAACACTGAAGCTTTCTTT	CSVVSLLNTEAFF
TRBV7-9	once	NA	TRBJ1-3	TGTGCCAGCAGCCCTTCGGCCAGCTCTGGAAACACCATATATTTT	CASSPSASSGNTIYF
TRBV18	NA	TRBD1	TRBJ2-7	TGTGCCAGCTCACCAGGACAGGGGAAGTACGAGCAGTACTTC	CASSPGQGKYEQYF
TRBV6-5	once	NA	TRBJ2-7	TGTGCCAGCATTCCCCGACAGTCTAGCGAGCAGTACTTC	CASIPRQSSEQYF
TRBV9	few	NA	TRBJ1-3	TGTGCCAGCTCCGTAGGGGGTACCTCTGGAAACACCATATATTTT	CASSVGGTSGNTIYF
TRBV9	NA	NA	TRBJ1-1	TGTGCCAGCAGCGCCGGGGGAGGGCTGAACACTGAAGCTTTCTTT	CASSAGGGLNTEAFF
TRBV3-1/TRBV3-2	NA	TRBD2	TRBJ2-1	TGTGCCAGCAGCCAAGATGGGACTAGCGGGGGGGTCAATGAGCAGTTCTTC	CASSQDGTSGGVNEQFF
TRBV2	few	NA	TRBJ1-2	TGTGCCAGCCTTCGGGCAGCTTCTAACTATGGCTACACCTTC	CASLRAASNYGYTF
TRBV6-1	once	TRBD2	TRBJ2-5	TGTGCCAGCAGTGAGGGACTAGCGGGGGGCCAAGAGACCCAGTACTTC	CASSEGLAGGQETQYF
TRBV7-9	NA	TRBD1	TRBJ1-2	TGTGCCAGCAGCCCCAACCACCCAGGACAGGGCTACAACTATGGCTACACCTTC	CASSPNHPGQGYNYGYTF
TRBV4-1	once	NA	TRBJ2-5	TGCGCCAGCAGCCAAGTTCGGGGGCTCGGGGAGACCCAGTACTTC	CASSQVRGLGETQYF
TRBV25-1	once	NA	TRBJ1-2	TGTGCCAGCAGTGATACCCAGAGCTATGGCTACACCTTC	CASSDTQSYGYTF
TRBV4-3	NA	NA	TRBJ1-2	TGCGCCAGCAGCCAAGAGCCAGGGGCTCGTCGAGGCTACACCTTC	CASSQEPGARRGYTF
TRBV7-6	NA	TRBD1	TRBJ2-7	TGTGCCAGCAGCTTAGCGCGTTCGACAGGGACAGGGTTCTACGAGCAGTACTTC	CASSLARSTGTGFYEQYF
TRBV5-1	NA	NA	TRBJ2-1	TGCGCCAGCAGCTTCCCCCCAGGGAGCTCCTACAATGAGCAGTTCTTC	CASSFPPGSSYNEQFF
TRBV5-6	NA	NA	TRBJ2-1	TGTGCCAGCAGCTTGATGTTGACCCACAATGAGCAGTTCTTC	CASSLMLTHNEQFF
TRBV14	once	TRBD2	TRBJ2-7	TGTGCCAGCAGCCAAGGGACTAGCGGAGCCCACTACGAGCAGTACTTC	CASSQGTSGAHYEQYF
TRBV28	few	TRBD1	TRBJ2-4	TGTGCCAGCAGTTGGGGGACAGTGGTAGCCAAAAACATTCAGTACTTC	CASSWGTVVAKNIQYF
TRBV3-1/TRBV3-2	NA	NA	TRBJ1-6	TGTGCCAGCAGCCCCCGCGAAGGGGGTAATTCACCCCTCCACTTT	CASSPREGGNSPLHF
TRBV2	NA	NA	TRBJ2-2	TGTGCCAGCAGGGACCCAAACACCGGGGAGCTGTTTTTT	CASRDPNTGELFF
TRBV18	NA	NA	TRBJ1-3	TGTGCCAGCTCACCGGTCGCCAGCTCTGGAAACACCATATATTTT	CASSPVASSGNTIYF
TRBV7-2	once	TRBD1	TRBJ1-2	TGTGCCAGCAGCTTAGTGGGACAGGGAAACTATGGCTACACCTTC	CASSLVGQGNYGYTF
TRBV2	NA	NA	TRBJ1-5	TGTGCCAGCACGTATGGTTTTGATCAGCCCCAGCATTTT	CASTYGFDQPQHF
TRBV2	NA	NA	TRBJ1-2	TGTGCCAGCAGTGAAGATGGGCAGAGGGGCGGCTACACCTTC	CASSEDGQRGGYTF
TRBV5-1	NA	NA	TRBJ1-1	TGCGCCAGCAGCTTGGCAGGCCCGAACACTGAAGCTTTCTTT	CASSLAGPNTEAFF
TRBV9	NA	NA	TRBJ1-2	TGTGCCAGCAGCGTAGAACAGGGTGGCTATGGCTACACCTTC	CASSVEQGGYGYTF
TRBV3-1/TRBV3-2	NA	NA	TRBJ1-1	TGTGCCAGCAGCCTAAGAGACCGTGGCACTGAGGCTTTCTTT	CASSLRDRGTEAFF